This T cell receptor (beta chain) was sequenced in a study of T cells after posttransplantation cyclophosphamide. The method was immunoSEQ multiplex PCR; TCRdb's version includes in-frame clones alone and lacks a portion of them. The table shows 15,000 to 20,000 clones, with about 85% occurring only once. A marrow graft followed busulfan-fludarabine conditioning, with cyclophosphamide on days +3 and +4. Looked up from germline, CDR1 is SGHRS and CDR2 is YFSETQ. Trimming pared 2 bases from V and 5 bases from J, leaving 6 bases between. This CDR3 is built from 12 residues. The sequencing used PBMCs, collected after allogeneic stem cell transplant with posttransplant cyclophosphamide. This chain links TRBV5-1 with TRBJ2-3; no definite D call. This receptor was taken from a female patient between 40 and 50 years old who received an allogeneic stem cell transplant from a related donor, was CMV-positive, and had no GVHD. Some T cells here may be from the graft donor. The CDR3 sequence is CASSFQKDTQYF. The CDR3 DNA is TGCGCCAGCAGCTTTCAAAAAGATACGCAGTATTTT.